This TCR beta chain came from a study of lymphopenia after photon versus proton radiotherapy (dated by TCRdb to 2018 to 2020). Describing the broader study: Photon and proton radiation therapy were compared by the study for their immunological effects in patients with gastrointestinal tumors who developed high-grade lymphopenia. The goal of the study was to describe how the two radiation modalities differ in their effects on the immune system. The cohort included about 18 patients with gastrointestinal tumors who developed lymphopenia after receiving either photon or proton therapy.

Preparation of the library involved the immunoSEQ multiplex PCR assay. Alongside multiparametric flow cytometry, deep sequencing of rearranged TCR beta loci was used to profile the T cell repertoires. In its TCRdb copy, this immuneACCESS table keeps in-frame sequences only and misses some clones. Where compared with another copy, unresolved V genes explain less than half of these, and the others have no known cause. The table for this sample lists roughly 40,000 clones; 85% to 90% of them were counted only once. The ten largest account for over 9% of the sample. This clone has more than one count but fewer than ten. Its antigen is not yet known. Base qualities are not recorded, but no much larger clone differs from it by a single base. Broader findings and caveats from the paper: Among patients across the cohort who died, overall survival time showed an inverse correlation with a larger post-nadir drop in TCR diversity. The survival association was assessed only in patients who died, and better survival with proton therapy was presented by the authors as a possibility rather than a demonstrated result. Once the lymphocyte count had reached its nadir, the repertoires of photon-treated patients showed oligoclonal expansion, particularly of CD8+ Temra cells, and this expansion drove the decline in diversity. Relative stability during treatment was observed in proton-treated patients, whereas loss of naive T cells and TCR diversity and gain of effector/memory populations were observed in photon-treated patients.

Taken from cysteine to phenylalanine, the CDR3 has 14 residues. CDR3 DNA is the only sequence kept; it has 42 bases, read in frame from the first base. CDR1 and CDR2 were assigned from the germline V gene as KGHSH and LQKENI. V sheds 0 bases and J sheds 6 bases, leaving 8 bases between their ends. This receptor was obtained from a woman in her 70s with pancreatic cancer. Some clones in this sample may be carry-over from other donors' samples. The receptor chain draws on TRBV18 and TRBJ2-2, and perhaps TRBD2 as D gene, on 5 matching bases. This material consisted of peripheral blood, taken from a patient treated with proton-based radiotherapy. CDR3 loop: CASSPPVGAGELFF. At the DNA level, the sequence is TGTGCCAGCTCACCACCGGTCGGGGCCGGGGAGCTGTTTTTT.